The source of this T cell receptor beta chain is a study of regulatory T cells in long-lasting Graves disease. Time point in this sample: persistent/refractory GD, antithyroid drugs over 5 years with positive TRAb. RNA isolated from PBMCs was used to make the TCR library. Germline-derived CDR1 and CDR2 are SNHLY and FYNNEI. The CDR3 spans 15 residues. V shed 6 bases and J shed 0 bases, with 14 bases lying between them. This clonotype was seen repeatedly, ten times or more. Antigen: not known. Notes on the study in general: Sampling was limited to peripheral blood rather than thyroid tissue. Results may be inaccurate due to the small sample size.

Assembly of TCR beta libraries relied on iRepertoire HTBI primers together with Arm-PCR of CDR3 regions. MiXCR was run by TCRdb on the multiplex PCR reads, yielding one entry per CDR3 protein. The table lists hundreds of thousands of distinct CDR3 sequences, about 20% of them singletons. This rearrangement joins TRBV2 to TRBJ1-2; D gene ambiguous. This TCR came from a female donor with Graves disease. The input for sequencing was peripheral blood mononuclear cells (PBMCs), taken when the disease was refractory, from a patient treated with antithyroid drugs. CDR3 DNA sequence: TGTGCCAGCAGCGCCCAGGTGTCTACTAACTATGGCTACACCTTC. Residues: CASSAQVSTNYGYTF.